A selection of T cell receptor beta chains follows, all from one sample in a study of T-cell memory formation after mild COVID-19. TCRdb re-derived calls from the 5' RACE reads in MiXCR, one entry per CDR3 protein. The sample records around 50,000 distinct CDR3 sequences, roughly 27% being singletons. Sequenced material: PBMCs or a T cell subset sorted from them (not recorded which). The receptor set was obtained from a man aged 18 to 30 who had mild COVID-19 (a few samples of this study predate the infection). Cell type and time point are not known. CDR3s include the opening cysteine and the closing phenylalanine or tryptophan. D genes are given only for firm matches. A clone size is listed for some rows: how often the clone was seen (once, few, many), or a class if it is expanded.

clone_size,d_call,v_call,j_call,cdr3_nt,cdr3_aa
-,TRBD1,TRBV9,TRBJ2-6,TGTGCCAGCAGTAGGACAGGGTCCTCCTCTGGGGCCAACGTCCTGACTTTC,CASSRTGSSSGANVLTF
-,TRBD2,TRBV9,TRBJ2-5,TGTGCCAGCAGCGTAGCTAGCGGGGGTTCAGAGACCCAGTACTTC,CASSVASGGSETQYF
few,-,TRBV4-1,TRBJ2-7,TGCGCCAGCGGGCAGGGGTTATACGAGCAGTACTTC,CASGQGLYEQYF
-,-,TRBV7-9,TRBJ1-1,TGTGCCAGCAGGTTACAGGAGAACACTGAAGCTTTCTTT,CASRLQENTEAFF
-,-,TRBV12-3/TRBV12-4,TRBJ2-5,TGTGCCAGCAGCCCCTGGACAGTCCAAGAGACCCAGTACTTC,CASSPWTVQETQYF
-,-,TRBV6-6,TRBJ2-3,TGTGCCAGCAGTTACTTGCAGGGGAGCACAGATACGCAGTATTTT,CASSYLQGSTDTQYF
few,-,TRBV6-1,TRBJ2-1,TGTGCCAGCAGTATACGCAGGGGCCGGGGCAATGAGCAGTTCTTC,CASSIRRGRGNEQFF
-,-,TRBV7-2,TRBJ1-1,TGTGCCAGCAGCTTAGTACGGGACTCTGAAGCTTTCTTT,CASSLVRDSEAFF
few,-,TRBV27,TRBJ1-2,TGTGCCAGCAGTTTATTCAACAGCCGGATCTATGGCTACACCTTC,CASSLFNSRIYGYTF
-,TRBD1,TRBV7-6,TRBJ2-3,TGTGCCAGCAGCTTAGAAGGGGACAGGGGTTCAGATACATGGTATTTT,CASSLEGDRGSDTWYF
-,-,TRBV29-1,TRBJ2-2,TGCAGCGTCACTGGGAACACCGGGGAGCTGTTTTTT,CSVTGNTGELFF
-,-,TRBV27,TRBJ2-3,TGTGCCAGCAGTCCCGGACACCCCAATTGGGCCGTTACGCAGTATTTT,CASSPGHPNWAVTQYF
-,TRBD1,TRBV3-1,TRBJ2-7,TGTGCCAGCAGCCAAGCTCCGGGGCAGGGGGCGAGGGAGCAGTACTTC,CASSQAPGQGAREQYF
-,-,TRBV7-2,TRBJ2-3,TGTGCCAGCAGCTTATCCGGGACCCCTAGCACAGATACGCAGTATTTT,CASSLSGTPSTDTQYF
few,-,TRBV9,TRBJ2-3,TGTGCCAGCAGCGTAGAAGGCCGGGGGTGGAGCACAGATACGCAGTATTTT,CASSVEGRGWSTDTQYF
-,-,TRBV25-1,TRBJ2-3,TGTGCCAGCAGTGAATTCATCGTCCGTGACACAGATACGCAGTATTTT,CASSEFIVRDTDTQYF
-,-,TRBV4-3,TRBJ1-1,TGCGCCAGCAGCCTCTCCGTGGGAGCCACTGAAGCTTTCTTT,CASSLSVGATEAFF
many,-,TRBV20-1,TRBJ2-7,TGCAGTGCTAGAGATGAGGCGGGGAAATACGAGCAGTACTTC,CSARDEAGKYEQYF
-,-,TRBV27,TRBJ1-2,TGTGCCAGCAGTCCCTGGGCAGGAGTTAACTATGGCTACACCTTC,CASSPWAGVNYGYTF
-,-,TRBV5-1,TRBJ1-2,TGCGCCAGCAGCGACACAGGGTCTCCAGGGTATGGCTACACCTTC,CASSDTGSPGYGYTF
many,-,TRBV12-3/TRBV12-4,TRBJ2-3,TGTGCCAGCAGTTTCTCGTTAGCGGTGCTTTTCACAGATACGCAGTATTTT,CASSFSLAVLFTDTQYF
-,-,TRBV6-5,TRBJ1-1,TGTGCCAGCAGCGTGAGGACTCAGCTTGAAGCTTTCTTT,CASSVRTQLEAFF
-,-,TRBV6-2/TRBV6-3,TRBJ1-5,TGTGCCACCCATGGAATTAGCAATCAGCCCCAGCATTTT,CATHGISNQPQHF
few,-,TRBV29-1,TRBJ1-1,TGCAGCGTTGGTCGGATGAACACTGAAGCTTTCTTT,CSVGRMNTEAFF
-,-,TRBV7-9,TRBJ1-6,TGTGCCAGCAGCCGAACAGGGAAACGGTCACCCCTCCACTTT,CASSRTGKRSPLHF
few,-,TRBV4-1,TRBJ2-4,TGCGCCAGCAGCTGGGGGGCAACCAAAAACATTCAGTACTTC,CASSWGATKNIQYF
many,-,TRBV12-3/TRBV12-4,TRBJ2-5,TGTGCCAGCAGATCGAGCGGGTACCAAGAGACCCAGTACTTC,CASRSSGYQETQYF
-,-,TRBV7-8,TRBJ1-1,TGTGCCAGCAGCTTAGATAGAGGGATTTACTCAGAAGCTTTCTTT,CASSLDRGIYSEAFF
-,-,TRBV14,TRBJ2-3,TGTGCCAGCAGCCCGGACAGCCTCACAGATACGCAGTATTTT,CASSPDSLTDTQYF